The clone carrying this T cell receptor beta chain was picked up a small number of times. The record originates from a study of identical twins. Germline-derived CDR1 and CDR2 are MDHEN and SYDVKM. This CDR3 has 15 amino acids. The J segment lost 4 bases and the V segment lost 3 bases, leaving 8 bases of the junction unmatched. TCRdb independently ran MiXCR on the 5' RACE reads; one entry per CDR3 protein. The data contain approximately 1.8 million distinct CDR3 sequences, 25% to 35% of them singletons. This sequence joins TRBV28 and TRBJ2-7, with TRBD2 matching 8 bases. This sequence originates from a newborn girl in good health. Sequencing was performed on cord blood. The CDR3: CASSFWTAGVYEQYF. The CDR3 coding sequence is TGTGCCAGCAGTTTTTGGACAGCGGGAGTTTACGAGCAGTACTTC. The complete variable domain, with remaining parts taken from reference TRBV28 and TRBJ2-7, reads DVKVTQSSRYLVKRTGEKVFLECVQDMDHENMFWYRQDPGLGLRLIYFSYDVKMKEKGDIPEGYSVSREKKERFSLILESASTNQTSMYLCASSFWTAGVYEQYFGPGTRLTVT.